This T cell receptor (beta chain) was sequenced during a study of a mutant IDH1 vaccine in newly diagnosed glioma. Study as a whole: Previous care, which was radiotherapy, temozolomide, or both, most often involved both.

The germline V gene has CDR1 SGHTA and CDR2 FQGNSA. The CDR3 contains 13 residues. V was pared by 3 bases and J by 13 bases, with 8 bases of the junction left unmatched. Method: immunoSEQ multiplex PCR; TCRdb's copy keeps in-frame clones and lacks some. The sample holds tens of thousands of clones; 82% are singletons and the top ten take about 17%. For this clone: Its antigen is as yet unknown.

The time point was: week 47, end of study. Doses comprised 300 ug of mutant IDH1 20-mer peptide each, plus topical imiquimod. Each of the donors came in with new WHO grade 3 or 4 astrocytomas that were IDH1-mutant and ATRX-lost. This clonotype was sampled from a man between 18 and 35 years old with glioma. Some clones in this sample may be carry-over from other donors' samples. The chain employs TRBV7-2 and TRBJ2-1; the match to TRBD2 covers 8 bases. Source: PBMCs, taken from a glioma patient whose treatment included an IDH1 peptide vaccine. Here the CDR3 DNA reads TGTGCCAGCAGCTTTAGTGGGGCGGGGGGTCAGTTCTTC. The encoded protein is CASSFSGAGGQFF.